What follows are 14 T cell receptor beta chains derived from one specimen sequenced in a study of blood T cell repertoires in COVID-19. Sequencing used immunoSEQ multiplex PCR; TCRdb keeps in-frame clones, though not all of them. The sample yields some 230,000 clones, approximately 90% seen once. The material sequenced was peripheral blood. Every receptor here comes from a young man who had recovered from COVID-19.

The chain combines TRBV15 with TRBJ1-1, with a possible D match to TRBD1 (5 bases). The V end lost 0 bases, the J end lost 8 bases, and 10 bases lay between the germline ends. This CDR3 comprises 13 residues. Germline V gene lookup returns CDR1 LNHNV and CDR2 YYDKDF (reference sequence). The CDR3: CATSREGGAEAFF. CDR3 bases: TGTGCCACCAGCAGAGAAGGAGGGGCGGAAGCTTTCTTT.

This clone was detected a few times. DNA for the CDR3: TGCGCCAGCAGTGGTCCAGGGGCCGGCGGAAAACTGTTTTTT. As protein: CASSGPGAGGKLFF. J is TRBJ1-4 and V is TRBV10-1; a weak D match, TRBD1 (6 bases). V lost 4 bases, J lost 10 bases, and 16 bases lay in between. Per germline, CDR1 WNHNN and CDR2 SYGVQD (reference sequence). The CDR3 length is 14 residues.

V usage is TRBV19 and J usage is TRBJ1-1, with TRBD1 as a possible D gene (6 bases). V dropped 5 bases and J dropped 7 bases, with 14 bases sitting between them. Per germline, CDR1 LNHDA and CDR2 SQIVND (reference sequence). There are 13 residues in the CDR3. CDR3 nucleotide sequence: TGTGCCAGTAGTGTTACAGGGACCGGTGAAGCTTTCTTT. It codes for CASSVTGTGEAFF.

J is TRBJ1-1 and V is TRBV6-5; 7 bases align to TRBD1. CDR1 and CDR2 (germline): MNHEY, SVGAGI. This CDR3 has 15 amino acids. Trimming removed 7 bases from V and 1 base from J; junction bases left unmatched: 9. The CDR3 region is CASTAIRDRNTEAFF. Written as DNA, the CDR3 is TGTGCCAGCACCGCGATTAGGGACAGGAACACTGAAGCTTTCTTT.

The chain combines TRBV19 with TRBJ1-6; 8 nucleotides align to TRBD1. Germline CDR1 and CDR2: LNHDA and SQIVND (reference sequence). The CDR3 runs 16 residues. V lost 3 bases to trimming and J lost 8 bases; unmatched junction nucleotides: 9. This CDR3 is CASSIGGRGLDSPLHF. CDR3 DNA sequence: TGTGCCAGTAGTATTGGTGGCAGGGGGCTGGATTCACCCCTCCACTTT.

The chain recombines TRBV14 with TRBJ1-5, with 9 bases identical to TRBD1. V lost 4 bases, J lost 2 bases, and 15 bases stayed unmatched. CDR1 and CDR2 from the germline V gene are SGHDN and FVKESK. The CDR3 has 19 amino acids. CDR3 loop: CASSLDRGLVGGGNQPQHF. The CDR3 region has the DNA TGTGCCAGCAGCCTGGACAGGGGCTTGGTCGGAGGTGGCAATCAGCCCCAGCATTTT.

The rearrangement links TRBV5-1 to TRBJ2-3; no firm D call. The CDR3 is 16 amino acids. The V end lost 1 base, the J end lost 0 bases, and 12 bases lay between the germline ends. Germline loops: CDR1 SGHRS, CDR2 YFSETQ. The CDR3 DNA reads TGCGCCAGCAGCTTGAATTCTGATACTAGCACAGATACGCAGTATTTT. Its protein is CASSLNSDTSTDTQYF. The full variable domain, with the rest looked up from reference TRBV5-1 and TRBJ2-3, is KAGVTQTPRYLIKTRGQQVTLSCSPISGHRSVSWYQQTPGQGLQFLFEYFSETQRNKGNFPGRFSGRQFSNSRSEMNVSTLELGDSALYLCASSLNSDTSTDTQYFGPGTRLTVL.

The V call is TRBV2, the J call TRBJ2-7; 12 nucleotides align to TRBD1. V shed 6 bases and J 4 bases; nucleotides not matched to a gene: 7. Germline CDR1 reads SNHLY; CDR2 reads FYNNEI. This CDR3 is built from 15 residues. CDR3 residues: CASRGQGAPLYEQYF. CDR3 DNA sequence: TGTGCCAGCAGGGGACAGGGGGCGCCGTTATACGAGCAGTACTTC.

The gene calls are TRBV5-6 and TRBJ2-1; 7 positions agree with TRBD1. The CDR3 is made up of 15 amino acids. Germline V CDR1 and CDR2: SGHDT, YYEEEE. The V segment lost 6 bases and the J segment 6 bases; nucleotides outside the gene matches: 12. In nucleotides, the CDR3 is TGTGCCAGCATCGAGGGACAGCGAAGAGGCAATGAGCAGTTCTTC. Amino acids: CASIEGQRRGNEQFF.

J is TRBJ2-2 and V is TRBV5-1, with 9 bases that match TRBD1. The CDR3 length is 16 residues. Germline V lookup: CDR1 SGHRS, CDR2 YFSETQ. Trimming at V came to 1 base and at J to 1 base, leaving 2 bases not matched to a gene. In DNA form, the CDR3 reads TGCGCCAGCAGCTTGTCGACAGGGGGGAACACCGGGGAGCTGTTTTTT. Translating gives CASSLSTGGNTGELFF. The whole variable domain, filled in from reference TRBV5-1 and TRBJ2-2, reads KAGVTQTPRYLIKTRGQQVTLSCSPISGHRSVSWYQQTPGQGLQFLFEYFSETQRNKGNFPGRFSGRQFSNSRSEMNVSTLELGDSALYLCASSLSTGGNTGELFFGEGSRLTVL.

The chain employs TRBV23-1 and TRBJ1-2; 10 bases are shared with TRBD1. TRBV23-1 is recorded as an ORF, its role being uncertain. The CDR3 is made up of 17 amino acids. V gave up 4 bases and J gave up 8 bases; unmatched junction bases: 16. In nucleotides, the CDR3 is TGCGCCAGCAGTCGCTTTAGCCCGGGACAGGGGATTGACGGCTACACCTTC. Its protein product is CASSRFSPGQGIDGYTF.

The chain combines TRBV27 with TRBJ2-7, with 10 bases that match TRBD2. Germline trimming cut 3 bases from V and 7 bases from J; bases unmatched to any gene: 9. The CDR3 has 15 residues. Germline CDR1 and CDR2: MNHEY and SMNVEV (reference sequence). Written as DNA, the CDR3 is TGTGCCAGCAGTTTTAAAGCGGGGGGGCCGCTTGAGCAGTACTTC. This gives the protein CASSFKAGGPLEQYF.

The V call is TRBV3-1 (or the pseudogene TRBV3-2), the J call TRBJ2-1; D remains unclear. Looked up from germline, CDR1 is LGHDT and CDR2 is YNNKEL (reference sequence). V was shortened by 1 base and J by 0 bases, with 10 bases between the two germline ends. The length of the CDR3 is 16 residues. The CDR3 reads CASSQGALSSYNEQFF. The DNA of the CDR3 is TGTGCCAGCAGCCAAGGAGCGCTTAGCTCCTACAATGAGCAGTTCTTC.

This chain joins TRBV6-2 or TRBV6-3 and TRBJ2-5; D remains unclear. Trimming cost V 1 base and J 5 bases, with 20 bases left between them. In germline, CDR1 is MNHEY, CDR2 SVGEGT. This CDR3 has 17 residues. The CDR3 DNA is TGTGCCAGCAGTTACTATGAGACAATCAACCCCAAGGAGACCCAGTACTTC. Its translation is CASSYYETINPKETQYF.